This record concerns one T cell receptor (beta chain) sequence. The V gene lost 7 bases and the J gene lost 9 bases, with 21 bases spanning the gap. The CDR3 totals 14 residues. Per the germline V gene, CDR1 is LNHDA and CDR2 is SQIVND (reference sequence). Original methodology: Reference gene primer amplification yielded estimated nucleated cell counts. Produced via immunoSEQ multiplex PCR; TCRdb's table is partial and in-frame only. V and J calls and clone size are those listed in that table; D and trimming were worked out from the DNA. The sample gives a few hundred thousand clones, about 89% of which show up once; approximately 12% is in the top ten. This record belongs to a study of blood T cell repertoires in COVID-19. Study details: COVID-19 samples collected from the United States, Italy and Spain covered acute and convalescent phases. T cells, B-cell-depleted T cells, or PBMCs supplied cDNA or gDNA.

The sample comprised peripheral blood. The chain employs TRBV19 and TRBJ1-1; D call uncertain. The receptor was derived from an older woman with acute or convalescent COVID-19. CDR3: CASTPPGSRQQAFF. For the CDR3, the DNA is TGTGCCAGTACCCCTCCAGGCTCAAGGCAACAAGCTTTCTTT. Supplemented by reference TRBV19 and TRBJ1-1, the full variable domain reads DGGITQSPKYLFRKEGQNVTLSCEQNLNHDAMYWYRQDPGQGLRLIYYSQIVNDFQKGDIAEGYSVSREKKESFPLTVTSAQKNPTAFYLCASTPPGSRQQAFFGQGTRLTVV.